This T cell receptor (beta chain) derives from a study of blood T cells in healthy people across ages. Notes on the study in general: The long-lived group displayed more naive CD4+ cells, plus higher diversity, than the aged donors did.

Sample-barcoded 5' priming and a J-beta primer mix drove a second PCR of about 6 to 12 cycles. Each cDNA was tagged by a template-switch adaptor containing 12 random nucleotides. TCRdb reprocessed the 5' RACE reads via MiXCR and lists one record per CDR3 protein. The table has 850,000 to 1,000,000 distinct CDR3 sequences, 45% to 60% seen once; the top ten hold 20% to 25%. Those donating, healthy Caucasian individuals from Russia, were aged roughly 6 to 95. Each donor had approximately 10 milliliters of peripheral blood drawn. This CDR3 comprises 16 residues. From germline, CDR1 is ENHRY and CDR2 SYGVKD. Trimming at V came to 11 bases and at J to 2 bases, leaving 14 bases not matched to a gene. As concerns this clonotype: The antigen is unknown.

The rearrangement joins TRBV10-3 to TRBJ2-3, with 9 bases lining up with TRBD1. The sequence was obtained from a woman in her sixties in good health. The sequencing input was blood. CDR3 DNA: TGTGCCCTATCAAGGGGACAGGGAGGTAACACAGATACGCAGTATTTT. It translates to CALSRGQGGNTDTQYF.